The 9 T cell receptor beta chains in this list originate from one sample, sequenced in a study of T cells in Graves' hyperthyroidism and ophthalmopathy (dated by TCRdb to the late 2010s). To prepare the library, multiplex PCR was applied. These reads were obtained on an Illumina HiSeq 2000. Amplification of TCR beta CDR3 regions was carried out from RNA transcripts. A first-round RT-PCR of the TCR CDR3 used the HTBI primer set with the Qiagen OneStep RT-PCR kit. TCRdb reprocessed the public reads (quality trimming at Q25 with fastp, clone calling with MiXCR) and kept in-frame beta chains. Every CDR3 protein is listed once, alongside the most common genes and DNA of its rows. Present in this sample are approximately 720,000 distinct CDR3 sequences, 18% of which were seen just once. The top ten clonotypes cover about a sixth of the sample. The sequenced material came from blood. These receptors originate from a woman between 50 and 59 years old with Graves' hyperthyroidism that later progressed to Graves' ophthalmopathy.

This clonotype came up many times. DNA for the CDR3: TGTGCCAGCAGGGCCCGTTCTAGCGGGGGGGCGAGTACGCAGTATTTT. It encodes CASRARSSGGASTQYF. The chain uses TRBV12-3 or TRBV12-4 and TRBJ2-3; TRBD2 matches 12 bases. The ends lost 6 bases at V and 8 bases at J; junction bases unmatched: 12. CDR3 length: 16 amino acids.

This clonotype was counted many times. The V gene is TRBV2, the J gene TRBJ2-2; 11 bases are shared with TRBD1. The CDR3 length is 15 residues. Germline values: CDR1 SNHLY, CDR2 FYNNEI. J lost 6 bases, V lost 1 base, and 1 base had no gene match. The chain's CDR3 is CASSEGTGGPGELFF. CDR3 nucleotide sequence: TGTGCCAGCAGTGAAGGGACAGGGGGCCCCGGGGAGCTGTTTTTT.

This clonotype showed up just a few times. The chain joins TRBV9 to TRBJ1-3, with unresolved D. Deletions cut 3 bases from V and 0 bases from J, with 13 bases between. Germline values: CDR1 SGDLS, CDR2 YYNGEE. The CDR3 runs to 16 residues. CDR3: CASSASWGNSGNTIYF. As DNA, the CDR3 is TGTGCCAGCAGCGCCAGCTGGGGAAACTCTGGAAACACCATATATTTT.

In its sample, this clonotype was seen a few times. This chain links TRBV5-6 with TRBJ1-5; a weak D match, TRBD1 (5 bases). Germline CDR1 is SGHDT and CDR2 is YYEEEE. The CDR3 consists of 15 residues. V gave up 3 bases and J gave up 0 bases, with 10 bases separating them. CDR3 in amino acids: CASSSYRYSNQPQHF. The CDR3 DNA is TGTGCCAGCAGCTCTTACAGGTATAGCAATCAGCCCCAGCATTTT.

This clonotype has at least ten counts. V is TRBV3-1 and J is TRBJ1-2, with TRBD1 matching over 8 bases. Germline assignment: CDR1 LGHDT and CDR2 YNNKEL (reference sequence). The CDR3 is 15 amino acids. Germline trimming cut 2 bases from V and 8 bases from J; bases unmatched to any gene: 10. The CDR3 coding sequence is TGTGCCAGCAGCCAAATACCTGACAGGGGAGGAGGCTACACCTTC. The encoded protein is CASSQIPDRGGGYTF.

In its sample, this clonotype was seen many times. This rearrangement joins TRBV3-1 to TRBJ1-1; maybe TRBD1 (5 bases). Germline loops: CDR1 LGHDT, CDR2 YNNKEL (reference sequence). The CDR3 is 14 amino acids. V was trimmed by 3 bases and J by 10 bases, leaving 18 bases between them. DNA for the CDR3: TGTGCCAGCAGCCATCCCGAGGGGATCACAGTAGCTTTCTTT. The encoded protein is CASSHPEGITVAFF.

In its sample, this clonotype was seen many times. The chain joins TRBV3-1 to TRBJ2-3; TRBD2 matches at 9 bases. Looked up from germline, CDR1 is LGHDT and CDR2 is YNNKEL (reference sequence). There are 14 residues in the CDR3. V shed 2 bases and J 6 bases; nucleotides not matched to a gene: 3. The CDR3 reads CASSQNSGGDTQYF. CDR3 bases: TGTGCCAGCAGCCAAAACAGCGGGGGGGATACGCAGTATTTT.

CDR3 sequence: CASSLGVLYNSPLHF. DNA of the CDR3: TGTGCCAGCAGTTTGGGAGTTCTCTATAATTCACCCCTCCACTTT. This chain uses TRBV27 with TRBJ1-6; D unresolved. V lost 3 bases, J lost 3 bases, and 9 bases lay in between. CDR1 MNHEY and CDR2 SMNVEV come from the germline V gene (reference sequence). This CDR3 contains 15 residues.

This clonotype was counted many times. The chain joins TRBV20-1 to TRBJ2-5; D might be TRBD2 (7 bases). The CDR3 spans 13 residues. Germline values: CDR1 DFQATT, CDR2 SNEGSKA (reference sequence). The V end lost 5 bases, the J end lost 9 bases, and 19 bases lay between the germline ends. CDR3 loop: CSAVFAGARPQYF. The CDR3 coding sequence is TGCAGTGCTGTATTTGCGGGGGCCCGGCCCCAGTACTTC.